The rows below give T cell receptor beta chains drawn from one sample of a study of OX40 agonist ivuxolimab in advanced cancers. Produced via immunoSEQ multiplex PCR; TCRdb's table is partial and in-frame only. The sample records 50,000 to 70,000 clones, 93% being singletons. Source: CD4+ or CD8+ T cells sorted from blood, taken in a trial of the OX40 agonist ivuxolimab. Every receptor here comes from an adult with an advanced solid tumor such as melanoma, head and neck, liver or kidney cancer. CDR3s include the opening cysteine and the closing phenylalanine or tryptophan. The order of the fields is clone size, D gene, V gene, J gene, CDR3 length, CDR3 protein, CDR3 DNA. D genes are given only for firm matches. Only some rows state a clone size, as once, few, many or a class for expanded clones.

>-|-|TRBV5-1|TRBJ2-3|14
CASSLGHDTDTQYF
TGCGCCAGCAGCTTGGGGCACGACACAGATACGCAGTATTTT
>-|-|TRBV7-6|TRBJ2-7|13
CASSGSVRGEQYF
TGTGCCAGCAGCGGCAGCGTAAGAGGCGAGCAGTACTTC
>-|TRBD1|TRBV5-6|TRBJ1-2|13
CASSKGAHYGYTF
TGTGCCAGCAGCAAGGGGGCTCACTATGGCTACACCTTC
>-|-|TRBV5-6|TRBJ2-7|15
CASSPGGRGSYEQYF
TGTGCCAGCAGCCCAGGTGGGAGGGGGTCCTACGAGCAGTACTTC
>-|-|TRBV6-1|TRBJ1-2|14
CASSDRDGYYGYTF
TGTGCCAGCAGTGACCGGGACGGCTACTATGGCTACACCTTC
>once|-|TRBV7-9|TRBJ2-5|13
CASTKEVKETQYF
TGTGCCAGCACCAAGGAGGTAAAAGAGACCCAGTACTTC
>-|TRBD2|TRBV9|TRBJ2-1|16
CASSVEGSGHYNEQFF
TGTGCCAGCAGCGTAGAGGGTAGCGGGCACTACAATGAGCAGTTCTTC
>once|-|TRBV18|TRBJ1-3|14
CASSPKTGGNTIYF
TGTGCCAGCTCACCCAAGACCGGCGGGAACACCATATATTTT
>-|-|TRBV7-7|TRBJ2-1|15
CASSVSGSSYNEQFF
TGTGCCAGCAGCGTTAGCGGCTCCTCCTACAATGAGCAGTTCTTC
>-|TRBD2|TRBV13|TRBJ2-1|16
CASSLTGLAAYNEQFF
TGTGCCAGCAGCCTAACGGGACTAGCGGCGTACAATGAGCAGTTCTTC
>-|-|TRBV13|TRBJ2-7|15
CASSAPEGSTGEQYF
TGTGCCAGCAGCGCCCCGGAGGGGTCTACCGGCGAGCAGTACTTC
>-|TRBD2|TRBV27|TRBJ2-1|16
CASSLGTSGSFSEQFF
TGTGCCAGCAGTTTGGGGACTAGCGGGAGCTTCAGCGAGCAGTTCTTC